A selection of T cell receptor beta chains follows, all from one sample in a study of cytomegalovirus exposure and HLA in healthy donors. Assay used: immunoSEQ multiplex PCR; TCRdb lists only in-frame clones, some missing. The table has tens of thousands of clones, roughly 80% seen once. Input material: PBMCs. These receptors all stem from a male donor in good health and CMV-seropositive. Both conserved end residues are part of each CDR3. The D gene is left open where the match is weak. For some rows the clone size is stated as once, few or many, or as a class when expanded; others skip it.

j_gene,d_gene,abundance,len,v_gene,CDR3aa,CDR3nt
TRBJ1-2,TRBD1,NA,16,TRBV5-6,CASSSTGIQRGYGYTF,TGTGCCAGCAGCTCGACAGGGATCCAACGGGGCTATGGCTACACCTTC
TRBJ2-5,NA,NA,12,TRBV13,CASSLRGETQYF,TGTGCCAGCAGCTTAAGAGGGGAGACCCAGTACTTC
TRBJ2-3,NA,once,16,TRBV10-1,CASSESKEGARDTQYF,TGCGCCAGCAGTGAGTCAAAGGAGGGAGCGAGAGATACGCAGTATTTT
TRBJ1-5,NA,NA,14,TRBV19,CASMRELVNQPQHF,TGTGCCAGTATGAGGGAACTCGTAAATCAGCCCCAGCATTTT
TRBJ1-1,TRBD1,NA,14,TRBV6-1,CASTLGQLRAEAFF,TGTGCCAGCACCTTGGGACAGCTTAGGGCTGAAGCTTTCTTT
TRBJ1-3,NA,NA,15,TRBV10-3,CAISRPRSSGNTIYF,TGTGCCATCAGTAGACCCCGGAGCTCTGGAAACACCATATATTTT
TRBJ1-2,NA,NA,15,TRBV6-5,CASSRTGLRDYGYTF,TGTGCCAGCAGCAGAACAGGGTTACGAGACTATGGCTACACCTTC
TRBJ2-1,TRBD2,NA,12,TRBV10-3,CAIGLAGNEQFF,TGTGCCATCGGACTAGCGGGCAATGAGCAGTTCTTC
TRBJ1-1,NA,NA,15,TRBV25-1,CASSSELSRANEAFF,TGTGCCAGCAGCTCGGAGTTGTCGAGGGCTAATGAAGCTTTCTTT
TRBJ2-1,TRBD2,NA,14,TRBV27,CASSLAGGINEQFF,TGTGCCAGCAGCTTAGCGGGGGGGATCAATGAGCAGTTCTTC
TRBJ2-7,NA,NA,15,TRBV4-2,CASSQGAGYSYEQYF,TGTGCCAGCAGCCAAGGGGCGGGTTACTCCTACGAGCAGTACTTC
TRBJ2-3,TRBD1,NA,16,TRBV7-2,CASTGQGMFGADTQYF,TGTGCCAGCACCGGACAGGGAATGTTCGGGGCAGATACGCAGTATTTT
TRBJ2-1,NA,once,15,TRBV6-4,CASSDVWLPPNEQFF,TGTGCCAGCAGTGACGTCTGGCTCCCCCCCAATGAGCAGTTCTTC
TRBJ2-3,TRBD1,NA,13,TRBV30,CAWSTGVPDTQYF,TGTGCCTGGAGTACAGGGGTCCCAGATACGCAGTATTTT
TRBJ2-5,TRBD2,NA,16,TRBV6-5,CASSYTSGGARETQYF,TGTGCCAGCAGTTACACTAGCGGGGGGGCCCGAGAGACCCAGTACTTC
TRBJ2-7,TRBD2,NA,15,TRBV9,CASSVGGASSYEQYF,TGTGCCAGCAGCGTGGGAGGGGCGAGCTCCTACGAGCAGTACTTC
TRBJ2-7,TRBD1,NA,14,TRBV5-6,CASSGDRGDGEQYF,TGTGCCAGCAGCGGGGACAGGGGGGACGGCGAGCAGTACTTC
TRBJ2-3,NA,NA,12,TRBV7-8,CATGGGPDTQYF,TGTGCCACGGGAGGGGGCCCAGATACGCAGTATTTT